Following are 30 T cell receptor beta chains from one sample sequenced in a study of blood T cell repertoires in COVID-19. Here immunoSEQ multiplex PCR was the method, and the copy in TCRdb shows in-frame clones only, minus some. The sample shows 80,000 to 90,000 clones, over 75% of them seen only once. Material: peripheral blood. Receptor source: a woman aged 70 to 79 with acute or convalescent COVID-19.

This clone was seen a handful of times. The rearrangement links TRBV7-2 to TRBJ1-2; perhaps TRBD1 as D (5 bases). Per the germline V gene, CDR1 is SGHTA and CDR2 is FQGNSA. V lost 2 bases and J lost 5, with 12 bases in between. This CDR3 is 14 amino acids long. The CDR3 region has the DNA TGTGCCAGCAGCTTATTCGACAGCCCTTATGGCTACACCTTC. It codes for CASSLFDSPYGYTF.

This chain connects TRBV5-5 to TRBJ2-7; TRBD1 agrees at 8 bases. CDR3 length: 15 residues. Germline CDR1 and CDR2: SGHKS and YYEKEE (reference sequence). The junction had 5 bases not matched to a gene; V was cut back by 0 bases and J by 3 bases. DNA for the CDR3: TGTGCCAGCAGCTTGGCCGGACAGGGTTTCTACGAGCAGTACTTC. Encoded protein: CASSLAGQGFYEQYF.

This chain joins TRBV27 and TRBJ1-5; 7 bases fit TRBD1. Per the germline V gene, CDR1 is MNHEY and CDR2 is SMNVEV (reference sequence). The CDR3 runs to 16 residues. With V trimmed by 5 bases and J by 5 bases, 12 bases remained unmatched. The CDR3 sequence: CASSPFYRDRDQPQHF. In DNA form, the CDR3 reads TGTGCCAGCAGTCCGTTTTACCGGGACAGAGATCAGCCCCAGCATTTT.

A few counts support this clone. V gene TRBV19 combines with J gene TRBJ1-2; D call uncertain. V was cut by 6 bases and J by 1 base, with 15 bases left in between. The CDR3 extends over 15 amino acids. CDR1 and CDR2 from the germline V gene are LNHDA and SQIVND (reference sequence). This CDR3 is CASRGVSYLNYGYTF. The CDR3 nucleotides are TGTGCCAGTAGAGGAGTTTCTTACCTTAACTATGGCTACACCTTC.

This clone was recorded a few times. CDR3 region: CASSIPRTEGSTEAFF. The CDR3 nucleotides read TGTGCCAGTAGTATACCTAGGACAGAAGGGTCCACTGAAGCTTTCTTT. The V and J genes are TRBV19 and TRBJ1-1; possibly TRBD1 for D (6 bases). Germline V gene data show CDR1 as LNHDA and CDR2 as SQIVND (reference sequence). The V gene lost 2 bases and the J gene lost 4 bases, with 17 bases spanning the gap. This CDR3 is 16 amino acids long.

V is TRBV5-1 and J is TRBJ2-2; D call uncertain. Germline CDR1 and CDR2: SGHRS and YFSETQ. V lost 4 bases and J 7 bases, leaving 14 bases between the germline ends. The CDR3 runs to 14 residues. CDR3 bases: TGCGCCAGCAGCCTCCGAGCGTTTGACGGGGAGCTGTTTTTT. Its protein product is CASSLRAFDGELFF. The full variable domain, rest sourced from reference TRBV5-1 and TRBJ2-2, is KAGVTQTPRYLIKTRGQQVTLSCSPISGHRSVSWYQQTPGQGLQFLFEYFSETQRNKGNFPGRFSGRQFSNSRSEMNVSTLELGDSALYLCASSLRAFDGELFFGEGSRLTVL.

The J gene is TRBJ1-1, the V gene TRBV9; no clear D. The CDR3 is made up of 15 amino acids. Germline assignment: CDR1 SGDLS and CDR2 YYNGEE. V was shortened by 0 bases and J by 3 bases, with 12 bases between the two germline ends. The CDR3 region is CASSVGIRQDTEAFF. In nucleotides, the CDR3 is TGTGCCAGCAGCGTAGGAATAAGGCAGGACACTGAAGCTTTCTTT. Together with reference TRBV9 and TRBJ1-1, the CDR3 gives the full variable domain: DSGVTQTPKHLITATGQRVTLRCSPRSGDLSVYWYQQSLDQGLQFLIQYYNGEERAKGNILERFSAQQFPDLHSELNLSSLELGDSALYFCASSVGIRQDTEAFFGQGTRLTVV.

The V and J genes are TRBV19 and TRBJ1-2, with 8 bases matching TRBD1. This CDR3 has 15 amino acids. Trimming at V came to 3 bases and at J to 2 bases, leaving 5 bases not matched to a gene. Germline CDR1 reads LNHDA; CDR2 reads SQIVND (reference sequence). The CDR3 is CASSISDRGNYGYTF. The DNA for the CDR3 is TGTGCCAGTAGTATTTCAGACAGGGGAAACTATGGCTACACCTTC. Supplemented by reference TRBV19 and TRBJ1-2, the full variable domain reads DGGITQSPKYLFRKEGQNVTLSCEQNLNHDAMYWYRQDPGQGLRLIYYSQIVNDFQKGDIAEGYSVSREKKESFPLTVTSAQKNPTAFYLCASSISDRGNYGYTFGSGTRLTVV.

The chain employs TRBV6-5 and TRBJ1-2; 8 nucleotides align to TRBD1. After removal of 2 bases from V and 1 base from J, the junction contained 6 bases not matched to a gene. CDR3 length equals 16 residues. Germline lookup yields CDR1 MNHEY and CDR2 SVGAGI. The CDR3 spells CASSYLQGAGNYGYTF. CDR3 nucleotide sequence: TGTGCCAGCAGTTACCTCCAGGGGGCGGGTAACTATGGCTACACCTTC.

This CDR3 is CASSYQMASGEQYF. DNA for the CDR3: TGTGCCAGCAGTTACCAAATGGCCAGCGGCGAGCAGTACTTC. This sequence joins TRBV6-5 and TRBJ2-7; D perhaps matches TRBD2 (5 bases). V gave up 2 bases and J gave up 6 bases, with 14 bases separating them. The germline CDR1 and CDR2 sequences are MNHEY and SVGAGI. The CDR3 extends over 14 amino acids.

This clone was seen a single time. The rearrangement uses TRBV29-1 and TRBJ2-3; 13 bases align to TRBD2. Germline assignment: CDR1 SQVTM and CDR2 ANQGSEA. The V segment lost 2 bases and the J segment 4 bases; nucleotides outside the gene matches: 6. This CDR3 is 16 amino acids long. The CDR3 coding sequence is TGCAGCGTTGAACCGGGACTAGCGGGGTGGTCAGATACGCAGTATTTT. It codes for CSVEPGLAGWSDTQYF.

CDR3: CASSRDRVLSGTEAFF. The CDR3 DNA is TGCGCCAGCAGCAGGGACAGGGTGCTTTCGGGGACTGAAGCTTTCTTT. The genes are TRBV5-1 and TRBJ1-1; TRBD1 agrees at 9 bases. Germline trimming cut 4 bases from V and 5 bases from J; bases unmatched to any gene: 12. The CDR3 is 16 amino acids. From germline, CDR1 is SGHRS and CDR2 YFSETQ.

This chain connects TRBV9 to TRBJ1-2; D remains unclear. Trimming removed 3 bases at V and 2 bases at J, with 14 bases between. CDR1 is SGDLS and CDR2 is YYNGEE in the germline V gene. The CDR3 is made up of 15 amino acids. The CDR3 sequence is CASSALRLENYGYTF. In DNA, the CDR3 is TGTGCCAGCAGCGCACTTCGACTGGAAAACTATGGCTACACCTTC.

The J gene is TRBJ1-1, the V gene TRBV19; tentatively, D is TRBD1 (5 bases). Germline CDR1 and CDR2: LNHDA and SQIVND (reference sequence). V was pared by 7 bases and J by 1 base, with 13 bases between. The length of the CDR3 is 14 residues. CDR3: CASTVGVANTEAFF. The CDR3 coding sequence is TGTGCCAGTACTGTAGGGGTTGCGAACACTGAAGCTTTCTTT. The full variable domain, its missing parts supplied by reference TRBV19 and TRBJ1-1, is DGGITQSPKYLFRKEGQNVTLSCEQNLNHDAMYWYRQDPGQGLRLIYYSQIVNDFQKGDIAEGYSVSREKKESFPLTVTSAQKNPTAFYLCASTVGVANTEAFFGQGTRLTVV.

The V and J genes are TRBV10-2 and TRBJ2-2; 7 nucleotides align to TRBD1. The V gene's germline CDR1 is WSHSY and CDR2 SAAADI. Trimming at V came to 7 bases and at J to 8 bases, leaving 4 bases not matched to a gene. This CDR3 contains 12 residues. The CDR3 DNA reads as TGCGCCAGCAACAGGGGATGGGGGGAGCTGTTTTTT. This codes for CASNRGWGELFF.

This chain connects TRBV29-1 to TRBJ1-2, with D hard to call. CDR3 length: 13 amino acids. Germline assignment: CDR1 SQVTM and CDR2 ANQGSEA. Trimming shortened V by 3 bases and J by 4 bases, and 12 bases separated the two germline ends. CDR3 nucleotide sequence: TGCAGCGTTGACCCCGAGGAAATCTATGGCTACACCTTC. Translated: CSVDPEEIYGYTF.

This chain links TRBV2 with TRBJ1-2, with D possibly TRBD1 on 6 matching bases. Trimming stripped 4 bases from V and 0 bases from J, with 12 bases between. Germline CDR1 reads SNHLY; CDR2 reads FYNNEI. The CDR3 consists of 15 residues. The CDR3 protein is CASSVPGQPNYGYTF. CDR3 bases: TGTGCCAGCAGTGTACCCGGACAGCCTAACTATGGCTACACCTTC.

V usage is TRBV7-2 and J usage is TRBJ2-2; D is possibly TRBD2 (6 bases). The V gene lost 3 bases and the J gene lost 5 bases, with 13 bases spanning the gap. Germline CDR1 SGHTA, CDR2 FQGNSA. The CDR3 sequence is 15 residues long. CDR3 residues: CASSFGGTGTGELFF. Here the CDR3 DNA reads TGTGCCAGCAGCTTCGGAGGGACGGGAACCGGGGAGCTGTTTTTT.

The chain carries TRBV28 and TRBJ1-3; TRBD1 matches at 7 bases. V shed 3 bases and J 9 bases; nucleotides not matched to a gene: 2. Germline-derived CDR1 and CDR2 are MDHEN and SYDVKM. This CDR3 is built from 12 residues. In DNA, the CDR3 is TGTGCCAGCAGTTTTACAGGGGCCACCATATATTTT. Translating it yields CASSFTGATIYF.

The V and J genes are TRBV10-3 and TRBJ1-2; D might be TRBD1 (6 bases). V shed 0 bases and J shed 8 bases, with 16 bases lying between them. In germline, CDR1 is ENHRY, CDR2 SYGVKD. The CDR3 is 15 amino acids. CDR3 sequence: CAISESQGKGLGYTF. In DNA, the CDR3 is TGTGCCATCAGTGAGTCCCAGGGGAAGGGTTTAGGCTACACCTTC.

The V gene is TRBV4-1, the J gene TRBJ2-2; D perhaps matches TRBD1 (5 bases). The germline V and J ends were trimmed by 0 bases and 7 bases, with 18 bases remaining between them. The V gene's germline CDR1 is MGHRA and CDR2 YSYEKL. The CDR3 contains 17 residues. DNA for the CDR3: TGCGCCAGCAGCCAAGAGAGAAGGCAGGGAAAGGTCGGGGAGCTGTTTTTT. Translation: CASSQERRQGKVGELFF.

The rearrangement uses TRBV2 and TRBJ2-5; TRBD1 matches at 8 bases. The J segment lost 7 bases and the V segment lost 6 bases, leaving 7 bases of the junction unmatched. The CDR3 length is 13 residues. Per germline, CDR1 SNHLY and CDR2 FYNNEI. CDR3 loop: CASRRDGQGTQYF. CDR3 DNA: TGTGCCAGCAGACGTGACGGACAGGGGACCCAGTACTTC.

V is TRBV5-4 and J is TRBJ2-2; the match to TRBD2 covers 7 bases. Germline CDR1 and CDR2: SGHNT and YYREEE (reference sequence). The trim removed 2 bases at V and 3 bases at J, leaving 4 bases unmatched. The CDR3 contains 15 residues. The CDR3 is CASSFGGGDTGELFF. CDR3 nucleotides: TGTGCCAGCAGCTTTGGCGGGGGAGACACCGGGGAGCTGTTTTTT.

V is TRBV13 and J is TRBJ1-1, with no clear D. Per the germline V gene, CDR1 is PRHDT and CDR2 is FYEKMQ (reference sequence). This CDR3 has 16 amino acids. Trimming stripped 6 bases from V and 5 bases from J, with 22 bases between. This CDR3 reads CASRSTSGPRRTEAFF. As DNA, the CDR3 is TGTGCCAGCAGGTCTACCTCCGGGCCCAGGAGGACTGAAGCTTTCTTT. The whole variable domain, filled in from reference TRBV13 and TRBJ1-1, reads AAGVIQSPRHLIKEKRETATLKCYPIPRHDTVYWYQQGPGQDPQFLISFYEKMQSDKGSIPDRFSAQQFSDYHSELNMSSLELGDSALYFCASRSTSGPRRTEAFFGQGTRLTVV.

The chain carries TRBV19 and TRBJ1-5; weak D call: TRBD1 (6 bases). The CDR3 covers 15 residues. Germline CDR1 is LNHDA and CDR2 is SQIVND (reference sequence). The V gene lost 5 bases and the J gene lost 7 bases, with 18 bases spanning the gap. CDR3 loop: CASSRTGNRYQPQHF. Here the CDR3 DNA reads TGTGCCAGTAGTCGAACAGGGAATCGGTACCAGCCCCAGCATTTT. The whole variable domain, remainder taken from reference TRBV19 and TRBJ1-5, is DGGITQSPKYLFRKEGQNVTLSCEQNLNHDAMYWYRQDPGQGLRLIYYSQIVNDFQKGDIAEGYSVSREKKESFPLTVTSAQKNPTAFYLCASSRTGNRYQPQHFGDGTRLSIL.

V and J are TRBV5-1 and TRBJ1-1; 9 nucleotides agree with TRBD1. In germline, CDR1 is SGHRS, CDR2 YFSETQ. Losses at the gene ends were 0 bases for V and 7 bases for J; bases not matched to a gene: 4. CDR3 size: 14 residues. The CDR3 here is CASSLGGTGLEAFF. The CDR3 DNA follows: TGCGCCAGCAGCTTGGGCGGGACAGGGCTTGAAGCTTTCTTT.

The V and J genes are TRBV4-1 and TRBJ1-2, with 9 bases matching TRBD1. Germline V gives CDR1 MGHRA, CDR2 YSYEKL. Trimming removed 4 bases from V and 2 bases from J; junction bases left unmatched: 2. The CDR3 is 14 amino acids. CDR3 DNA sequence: TGCGCCAGCAGCCGGGGACAGGGAAACTATGGCTACACCTTC. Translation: CASSRGQGNYGYTF.

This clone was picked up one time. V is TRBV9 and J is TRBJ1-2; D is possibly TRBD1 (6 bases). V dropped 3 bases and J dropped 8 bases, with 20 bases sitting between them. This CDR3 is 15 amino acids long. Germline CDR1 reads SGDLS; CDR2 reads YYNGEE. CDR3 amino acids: CASSARDTTGGGYTF. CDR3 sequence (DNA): TGTGCCAGCAGCGCCCGGGACACAACAGGAGGAGGCTACACCTTC.

CDR3 protein: CASSYAGANNSPLHF. The CDR3 DNA is TGTGCCAGCAGTTACGCAGGGGCGAATAATTCACCCCTCCACTTT. This rearrangement joins TRBV27 to TRBJ1-6, with D maybe TRBD1 (6 bases). The CDR3 runs to 15 residues. Looked up from germline, CDR1 is MNHEY and CDR2 is SMNVEV (reference sequence). Deletions cut 4 bases from V and 5 bases from J, with 12 bases between.

The DNA for the CDR3 is TGTGCCAGCAGCTTATTTAACACCGAAAACACTGAAGCTTTCTTT. Translation: CASSLFNTENTEAFF. The V call is TRBV7-8, the J call TRBJ1-1, with D hard to call. V was trimmed by 2 bases and J by 2 bases, leaving 12 bases between them. There are 15 residues in the CDR3. Germline V gene sequence: CDR1 SGHVS, CDR2 FQNEAQ.